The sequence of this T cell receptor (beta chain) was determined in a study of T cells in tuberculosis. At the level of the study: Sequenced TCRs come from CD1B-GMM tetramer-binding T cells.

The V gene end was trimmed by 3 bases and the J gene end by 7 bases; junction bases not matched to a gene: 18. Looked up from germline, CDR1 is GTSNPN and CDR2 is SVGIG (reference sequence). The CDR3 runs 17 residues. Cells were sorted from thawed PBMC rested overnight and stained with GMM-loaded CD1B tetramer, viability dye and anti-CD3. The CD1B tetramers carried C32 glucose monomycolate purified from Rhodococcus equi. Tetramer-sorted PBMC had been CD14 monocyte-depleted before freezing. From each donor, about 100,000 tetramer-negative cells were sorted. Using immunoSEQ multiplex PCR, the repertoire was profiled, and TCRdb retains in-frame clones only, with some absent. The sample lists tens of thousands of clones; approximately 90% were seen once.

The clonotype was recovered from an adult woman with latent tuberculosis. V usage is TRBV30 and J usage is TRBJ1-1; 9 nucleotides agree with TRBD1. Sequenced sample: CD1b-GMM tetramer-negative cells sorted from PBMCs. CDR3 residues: CAWSTGGADPRGSEAFF. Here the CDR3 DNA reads TGTGCCTGGAGCACAGGGGGCGCGGATCCTCGAGGGAGTGAAGCTTTCTTT.